This T cell receptor beta chain originates from a study of beta chain features in type 1 diabetes. A word on this clone: Its antigen is still unknown.

V was pared by 1 base and J by 6 bases, with 19 bases between. CDR1 is LNHNV and CDR2 is YYDKDF in the germline V gene (reference sequence). The CDR3 sequence is 16 residues long. Once sorted, every population was more than 95% pure. Study conclusions and caveats: Individuals with type 1 diabetes displayed fewer insertions and more deletions at VDJ junctions. Within the patient group, naive, central memory and Treg TCRB repertoires appeared more similar to each other than within healthy donors. Patients with Type 1 diabetes showed moderately but significantly shorter TCRB CDR3s in all four CD4+ subsets.

Expressed TCRB transcripts were sequenced after all isolated RNA was converted to cDNA. Using immunoSEQ multiplex PCR, the repertoire was profiled, and TCRdb retains in-frame clones only, with some absent. The sample lists some 370,000 clones, 8.5% to 10% occurring once. This TCR was sampled from a man between 25 and 39 years old with type 1 diabetes. Sequencing input: central memory CD4+ T cells from blood. The chain employs TRBV15 and TRBJ2-7; D unclear. The CDR3 reads CATSRVGFTFGSEQYF. CDR3 DNA: TGTGCCACCAGCAGAGTTGGGTTTACGTTCGGGTCCGAGCAGTACTTC.